This T cell receptor (beta chain) stems from a study of CD8 T cells in ankylosing spondylitis. General study results and limits: For ankylosing spondylitis blood, a TCR beta motif of about eight highly homologous variants appeared characteristic. It was reported that disease-linked clones were significantly enriched in matched ankylosing spondylitis synovial fluid.

This clonotype has at least ten counts. What it recognizes is unknown. Per the germline V gene, CDR1 is SGHTS and CDR2 is YDEGEE. V shed 7 bases, J shed 4 bases, and the junction held 9 bases outside the gene matches. The CDR3 runs to 15 residues. MiXCR, applied by TCRdb to the 5' RACE reads, yields one record per CDR3 protein. The table has some 85,000 distinct CDR3 sequences, approximately 8.9% seen once. The origin of this receptor is a male donor with ankylosing spondylitis. The sequenced sample consisted of blood, either unsorted or a sorted T cell fraction (not recorded which). This sequence joins TRBV5-8 and TRBJ2-2, with TRBD2 matching over 8 bases. The CDR3 DNA is TGTGCCAGCCCCCCGGCGGGAGGACTCACCGGGGAGCTGTTTTTT. Translating gives CASPPAGGLTGELFF.